The following is a T cell receptor (beta chain) sequence with its context. Its matching antigen is unknown. The V and J ends lost 1 base and 0 bases respectively, with 7 bases between them. Germline V gene lookup returns CDR1 SEHNR and CDR2 FQNEAQ (reference sequence). The CDR3 is made up of 15 amino acids. The data belong to a study of cytomegalovirus exposure and HLA in healthy donors. Study background: Approximately 83 million unique TCRs from HLA-typed donors were held in an early data release.

The study's findings and limits: An analysis done earlier found most TCR beta V segments productive about 87% or about 30% of the time. A later analysis linked around 17,000 TCR beta sequences to HLA alleles at 0.05 false discovery rate.

The PCR was carried out with 60 Vbeta primers and 13 Jbeta primers. Some clones are missing from TCRdb's copy, which holds only in-frame ones; the method was immunoSEQ multiplex PCR. Among fewer than 200,000 clones, about 64% were seen once, and the ten largest hold approximately 1.5%. The sequence derives from a man aged 50 or older in good health and CMV-seronegative. Sequencing was performed on PBMCs. The rearrangement joins TRBV7-9 to TRBJ1-3; D possibly corresponds to TRBD1 (6 bases). The CDR3 DNA sequence: TGTGCCAGCAGCTTAGGGGGGCGCTCTGGAAACACCATATATTTT. Amino acid sequence: CASSLGGRSGNTIYF.